These T cell receptor beta chains were read from a single sample in a study of regulatory and conventional T cells in RAG deficiency. Clones were read by immunoSEQ multiplex PCR, and TCRdb kept only the in-frame ones, dropping some. This sample yields some 7,700 clones, of which 90% to 95% are seen a single time; roughly 1.5% belongs to the top ten. This same sample was also part of a study on regulatory T cells.

Sequencing used CD127- CD25+ CD4+ Tregs sorted from blood. These receptors originate from a human donor in good health. Both conserved end residues are part of each CDR3. The order of the fields is clone size, D gene, J gene, CDR3 length, V gene, CDR3 protein, CDR3 DNA. The D gene is left open where the match is weak. Rows give clone size only sometimes, using once, few, many, or a class for an expanded clone.

abundance: NA
d_gene: NA
j_gene: TRBJ1-4
len: 14
v_gene: TRBV25-1
CDR3aa: CASSDSRVREKLFF
CDR3nt: TGTGCCAGCAGTGATTCCAGGGTACGGGAAAAACTGTTTTTT

abundance: NA
d_gene: NA
j_gene: TRBJ2-1
len: 14
v_gene: TRBV28
CDR3aa: CASSGGGRYNEQFF
CDR3nt: TGTGCCAGCAGCGGCGGGGGCCGGTACAATGAGCAGTTCTTC

abundance: NA
d_gene: NA
j_gene: TRBJ1-4
len: 15
v_gene: TRBV5-6
CDR3aa: CASSSYRLTNEKLFF
CDR3nt: TGTGCCAGCAGCTCCTACCGACTTACTAATGAAAAACTGTTTTTT

abundance: NA
d_gene: NA
j_gene: TRBJ1-1
len: 12
v_gene: TRBV29-1
CDR3aa: CSVEFRVTEAFF
CDR3nt: TGCAGCGTTGAGTTCCGGGTCACTGAAGCTTTCTTT

abundance: NA
d_gene: TRBD2
j_gene: TRBJ2-3
len: 14
v_gene: TRBV30
CDR3aa: CAWTVAGATDTQYF
CDR3nt: TGTGCCTGGACCGTAGCGGGGGCCACAGATACGCAGTATTTT

abundance: NA
d_gene: NA
j_gene: TRBJ2-2
len: 14
v_gene: TRBV7-7
CDR3aa: CASSPQNGAGELFF
CDR3nt: TGTGCCAGCAGCCCCCAGAACGGGGCCGGGGAGCTGTTTTTT

abundance: NA
d_gene: NA
j_gene: TRBJ2-5
len: 13
v_gene: TRBV25-1
CDR3aa: CASSESREETQYF
CDR3nt: TGTGCCAGCAGTGAATCCAGGGAAGAGACCCAGTACTTC

abundance: NA
d_gene: NA
j_gene: TRBJ1-2
len: 14
v_gene: TRBV29-1
CDR3aa: CSVGASANPDGYTF
CDR3nt: TGCAGCGTTGGGGCCTCCGCTAATCCCGATGGCTACACCTTC

abundance: once
d_gene: TRBD1
j_gene: TRBJ2-6
len: 17
v_gene: TRBV27
CDR3aa: CASSLGQLLSGANVLTF
CDR3nt: TGTGCCAGCAGTTTGGGACAGCTCCTCTCTGGGGCCAACGTCCTGACTTTC

abundance: few
d_gene: NA
j_gene: TRBJ1-3
len: 16
v_gene: TRBV9
CDR3aa: CASSPPGRGSGNTIYF
CDR3nt: TGTGCCAGCAGCCCCCCGGGGAGGGGAAGTGGAAACACCATATATTTT

abundance: NA
d_gene: NA
j_gene: TRBJ2-2
len: 13
v_gene: TRBV30
CDR3aa: CAWSSQGTGELFF
CDR3nt: TGTGCCTGGAGTTCGCAGGGCACCGGGGAGCTGTTTTTT

abundance: NA
d_gene: NA
j_gene: TRBJ1-1
len: 15
v_gene: TRBV6-5
CDR3aa: CASSRTDSFRNEAFF
CDR3nt: TGTGCCAGCAGCAGAACGGACAGCTTTCGTAATGAAGCTTTCTTT

abundance: NA
d_gene: NA
j_gene: TRBJ2-6
len: 15
v_gene: TRBV25-1
CDR3aa: CASSEGSSGANVLTF
CDR3nt: TGTGCCAGCAGTGAGGGCAGCTCTGGGGCCAACGTCCTGACTTTC

abundance: NA
d_gene: NA
j_gene: TRBJ2-3
len: 13
v_gene: TRBV6-5
CDR3aa: CATRRAGTDTQYF
CDR3nt: TGTGCCACCCGGCGGGCAGGCACAGATACGCAGTATTTT

abundance: NA
d_gene: NA
j_gene: TRBJ2-3
len: 14
v_gene: TRBV7-6
CDR3aa: CASSLAGATDTQYF
CDR3nt: TGTGCCAGCAGCTTAGCGGGGGCCACAGATACGCAGTATTTT

abundance: NA
d_gene: TRBD1
j_gene: TRBJ1-4
len: 16
v_gene: TRBV28
CDR3aa: CASSSPGTGHNEKLFF
CDR3nt: TGTGCCAGCAGTTCACCCGGGACAGGGCATAATGAAAAACTGTTTTTT

abundance: NA
d_gene: NA
j_gene: TRBJ2-5
len: 13
v_gene: TRBV10-3
CDR3aa: CAISRGAQETQYF
CDR3nt: TGTGCCATCAGTCGGGGGGCTCAAGAGACCCAGTACTTC

abundance: NA
d_gene: NA
j_gene: TRBJ2-1
len: 18
v_gene: TRBV7-9
CDR3aa: CASSPRRTGGIEGNEQFF
CDR3nt: TGTGCCAGCAGCCCGAGAAGGACTGGCGGGATTGAAGGCAATGAGCAGTTCTTC

abundance: NA
d_gene: TRBD1
j_gene: TRBJ1-6
len: 14
v_gene: TRBV27
CDR3aa: CASSSGQYNSPLHF
CDR3nt: TGTGCCAGCAGTTCGGGACAGTATAATTCACCCCTCCACTTT

abundance: NA
d_gene: NA
j_gene: TRBJ1-5
len: 15
v_gene: TRBV21-1
CDR3aa: CATRRGGPFNQPQHF
CDR3nt: TGTGCCACCCGGCGGGGCGGCCCTTTCAATCAGCCCCAGCATTTT

abundance: few
d_gene: TRBD2
j_gene: TRBJ2-1
len: 15
v_gene: TRBV11-3
CDR3aa: CASSFGTSDYNEQFF
CDR3nt: TGTGCCAGCAGCTTTGGGACTAGCGACTACAATGAGCAGTTCTTC

abundance: NA
d_gene: NA
j_gene: TRBJ1-5
len: 16
v_gene: TRBV5-5
CDR3aa: CASSLEQINSNQPQHF
CDR3nt: TGTGCCAGCAGCTTAGAACAGATCAATAGCAATCAGCCCCAGCATTTT

abundance: NA
d_gene: TRBD2
j_gene: TRBJ2-7
len: 16
v_gene: TRBV7-2
CDR3aa: CASSLAGGGDSYEQYF
CDR3nt: TGTGCCAGCAGCTTAGCGGGCGGGGGGGACTCCTACGAGCAGTACTTC

abundance: NA
d_gene: TRBD2
j_gene: TRBJ2-3
len: 13
v_gene: TRBV10-3
CDR3aa: CALATSGEDTQYF
CDR3nt: TGTGCCCTCGCGACTAGCGGAGAAGATACGCAGTATTTT

abundance: NA
d_gene: TRBD2
j_gene: TRBJ2-7
len: 16
v_gene: TRBV7-2
CDR3aa: CASSLSVSGRMAEQYF
CDR3nt: TGTGCCAGCAGCTTAAGCGTCAGCGGGAGGATGGCCGAGCAGTACTTC

abundance: NA
d_gene: TRBD1
j_gene: TRBJ1-1
len: 16
v_gene: TRBV5-6
CDR3aa: CASSLQGTGANTEAFF
CDR3nt: TGTGCCAGCAGCTTGCAGGGGACAGGGGCCAACACTGAAGCTTTCTTT

abundance: NA
d_gene: NA
j_gene: TRBJ1-2
len: 15
v_gene: TRBV9
CDR3aa: CASSGPQGFGYGYTF
CDR3nt: TGTGCCAGCAGCGGCCCACAGGGATTCGGCTATGGCTACACCTTC